The table lists the clone carrying this T cell receptor beta chain with a few counts. The antigen remains undetermined. Per the germline V gene, CDR1 is ENHRY and CDR2 is SYGVKD. V was clipped by 4 bases and J by 2 bases, with 11 bases between them. This CDR3 comprises 14 residues. In making TCR beta libraries, quantitative 5'-RACE with molecular barcodes was used. A single record per CDR3 protein comes from TCRdb applying MiXCR to the 5' RACE reads. Of approximately 35,000 distinct CDR3 sequences in the sample, approximately 14% are singletons; the top ten hold 35% to 45%. The entry originates in a study of CD8 T cells in ankylosing spondylitis. The study's findings and limits: Some of the motif variants had earlier been found in reactive arthritis patients' fluid and blood. It appeared that ankylosing spondylitis blood was characterized by a TCR beta motif of fewer than ten highly homologous variants.

This clonotype was sampled from a male donor with ankylosing spondylitis or in good health (not recorded which). The rearrangement links TRBV10-3 to TRBJ2-5; D may be TRBD1 or TRBD2 (5 bases each). Specimen: blood. CDR3 in DNA: TGTGCCATCAGTGGAGGGGATGGGCAAGAGACCCAGTACTTC. It codes for CAISGGDGQETQYF.